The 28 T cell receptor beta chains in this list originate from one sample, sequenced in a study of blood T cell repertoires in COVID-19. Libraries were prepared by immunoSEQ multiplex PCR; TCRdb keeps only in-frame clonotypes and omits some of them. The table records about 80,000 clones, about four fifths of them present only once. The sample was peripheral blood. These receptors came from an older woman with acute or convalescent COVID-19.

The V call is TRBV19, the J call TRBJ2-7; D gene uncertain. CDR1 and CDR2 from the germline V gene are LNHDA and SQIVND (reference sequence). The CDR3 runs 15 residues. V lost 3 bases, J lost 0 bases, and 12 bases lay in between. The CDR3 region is CASSIKLSSSYEQYF. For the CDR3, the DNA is TGTGCCAGTAGTATTAAACTATCAAGCTCCTACGAGCAGTACTTC.

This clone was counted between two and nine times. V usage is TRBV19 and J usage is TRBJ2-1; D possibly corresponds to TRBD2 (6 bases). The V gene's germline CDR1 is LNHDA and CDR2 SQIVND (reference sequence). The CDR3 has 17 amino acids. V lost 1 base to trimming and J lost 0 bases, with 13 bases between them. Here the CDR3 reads CASSIGAVAVSYNEQFF. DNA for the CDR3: TGTGCCAGTAGTATAGGGGCAGTAGCGGTCTCCTACAATGAGCAGTTCTTC.

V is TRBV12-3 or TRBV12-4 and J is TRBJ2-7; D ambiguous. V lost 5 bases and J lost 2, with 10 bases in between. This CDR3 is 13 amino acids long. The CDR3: CASSNTNTYEQYF. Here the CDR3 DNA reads TGTGCCAGCAGTAATACAAATACCTACGAGCAGTACTTC.

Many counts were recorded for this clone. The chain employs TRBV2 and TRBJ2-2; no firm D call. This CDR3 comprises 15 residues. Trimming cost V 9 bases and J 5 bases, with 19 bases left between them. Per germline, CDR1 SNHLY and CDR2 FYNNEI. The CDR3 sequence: CASRWNPTGTGELFF. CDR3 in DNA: TGTGCCAGTCGGTGGAACCCGACGGGTACCGGGGAGCTGTTTTTT.

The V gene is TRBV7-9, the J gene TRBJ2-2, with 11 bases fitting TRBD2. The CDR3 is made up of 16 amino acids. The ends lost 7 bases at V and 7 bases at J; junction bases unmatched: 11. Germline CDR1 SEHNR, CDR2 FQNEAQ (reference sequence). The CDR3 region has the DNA TGTGCCAGCACGCGAACTAGCGGGAGTAGCGGCGGGGAGCTGTTTTTT. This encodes CASTRTSGSSGGELFF.

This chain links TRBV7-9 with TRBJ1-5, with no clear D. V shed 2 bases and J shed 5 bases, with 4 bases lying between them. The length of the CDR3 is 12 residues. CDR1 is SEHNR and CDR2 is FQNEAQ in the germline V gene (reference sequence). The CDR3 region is CASSLLDQPQHF. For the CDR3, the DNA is TGTGCCAGCAGCTTATTAGATCAGCCCCAGCATTTT.

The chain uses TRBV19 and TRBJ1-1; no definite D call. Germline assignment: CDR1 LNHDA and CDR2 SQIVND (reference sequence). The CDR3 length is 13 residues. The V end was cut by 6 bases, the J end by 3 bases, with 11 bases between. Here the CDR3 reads CASRITRDTEAFF. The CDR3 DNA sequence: TGTGCCAGTAGGATCACGAGGGACACTGAAGCTTTCTTT.

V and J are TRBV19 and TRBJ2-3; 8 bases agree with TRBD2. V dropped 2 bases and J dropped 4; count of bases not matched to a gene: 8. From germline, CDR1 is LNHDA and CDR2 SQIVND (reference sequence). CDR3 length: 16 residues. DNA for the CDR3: TGTGCCAGTAGTATATCGCGGGAGGACGCGTCAGATACGCAGTATTTT. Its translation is CASSISREDASDTQYF.

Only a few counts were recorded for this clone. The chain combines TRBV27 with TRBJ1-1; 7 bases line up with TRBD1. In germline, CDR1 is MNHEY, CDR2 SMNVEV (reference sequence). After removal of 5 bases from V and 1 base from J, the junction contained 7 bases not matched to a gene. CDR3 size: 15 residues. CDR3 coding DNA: TGTGCCAGCAGTCCTAACAGGGGTACGAACACTGAAGCTTTCTTT. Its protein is CASSPNRGTNTEAFF.

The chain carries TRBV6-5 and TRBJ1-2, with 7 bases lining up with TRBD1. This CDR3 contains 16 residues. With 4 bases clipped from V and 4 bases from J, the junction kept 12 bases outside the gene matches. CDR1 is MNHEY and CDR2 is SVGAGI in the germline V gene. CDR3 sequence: CASSLTGYRGLYGYTF. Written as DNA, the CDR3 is TGTGCCAGCAGTTTGACAGGGTATAGGGGGCTCTATGGCTACACCTTC.

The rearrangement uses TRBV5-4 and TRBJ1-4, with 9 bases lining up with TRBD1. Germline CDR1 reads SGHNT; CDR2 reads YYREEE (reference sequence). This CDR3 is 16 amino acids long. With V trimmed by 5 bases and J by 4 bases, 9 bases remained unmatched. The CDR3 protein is CASSQGQGRINEKLFF. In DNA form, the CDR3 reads TGTGCCAGCAGTCAAGGACAGGGGCGAATTAATGAAAAACTGTTTTTT. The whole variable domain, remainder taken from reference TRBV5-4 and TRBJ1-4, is ETGVTQSPTHLIKTRGQQVTLRCSSQSGHNTVSWYQQALGQGPQFIFQYYREEENGRGNFPPRFSGLQFPNYSSELNVNALELDDSALYLCASSQGQGRINEKLFFGSGTQLSVL.

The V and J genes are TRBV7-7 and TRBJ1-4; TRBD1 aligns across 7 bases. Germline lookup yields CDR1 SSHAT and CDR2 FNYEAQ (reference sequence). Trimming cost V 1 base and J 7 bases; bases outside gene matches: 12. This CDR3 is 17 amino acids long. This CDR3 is CASSLVGGQRSSEKLFF. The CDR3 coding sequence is TGTGCCAGCAGCTTAGTGGGGGGACAGCGGTCTAGTGAAAAACTGTTTTTT.

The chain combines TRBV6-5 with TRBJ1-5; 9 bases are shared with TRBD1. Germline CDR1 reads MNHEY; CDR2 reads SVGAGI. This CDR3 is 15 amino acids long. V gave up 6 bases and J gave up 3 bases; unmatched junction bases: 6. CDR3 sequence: CASRAGQGDNQPQHF. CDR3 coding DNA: TGTGCCAGCAGAGCGGGACAGGGCGACAATCAGCCCCAGCATTTT.

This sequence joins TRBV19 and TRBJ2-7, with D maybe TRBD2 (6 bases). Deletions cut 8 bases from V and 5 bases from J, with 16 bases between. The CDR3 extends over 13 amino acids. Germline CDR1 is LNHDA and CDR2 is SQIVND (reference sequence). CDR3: CASGVGGGHEQYF. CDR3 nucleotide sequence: TGTGCCAGTGGGGTGGGAGGAGGGCACGAGCAGTACTTC.

In DNA form, the CDR3 reads TGTGCCAGCAGACCGGGACAAGAATACACCTTC. This translates into CASRPGQEYTF. This sequence joins TRBV6-5 and TRBJ1-2; tentatively, D is TRBD1 (6 bases). Germline values: CDR1 MNHEY, CDR2 SVGAGI. The CDR3 extends over 11 amino acids. With 6 bases removed from V and 11 bases from J, the gap between germline ends came to 13 bases.

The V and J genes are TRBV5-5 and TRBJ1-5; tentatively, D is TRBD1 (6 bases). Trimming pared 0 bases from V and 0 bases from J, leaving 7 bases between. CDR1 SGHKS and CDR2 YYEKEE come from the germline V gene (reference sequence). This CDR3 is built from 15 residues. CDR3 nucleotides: TGTGCCAGCAGCTTGGCAGGGGATAGCAATCAGCCCCAGCATTTT. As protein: CASSLAGDSNQPQHF.

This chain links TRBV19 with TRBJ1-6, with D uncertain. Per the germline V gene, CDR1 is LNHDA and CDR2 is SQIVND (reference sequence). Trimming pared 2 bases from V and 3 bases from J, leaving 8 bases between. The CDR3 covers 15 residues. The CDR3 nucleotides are TGTGCCAGTAGTATAACCGGAGACTATAATTCACCCCTCCACTTT. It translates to CASSITGDYNSPLHF.

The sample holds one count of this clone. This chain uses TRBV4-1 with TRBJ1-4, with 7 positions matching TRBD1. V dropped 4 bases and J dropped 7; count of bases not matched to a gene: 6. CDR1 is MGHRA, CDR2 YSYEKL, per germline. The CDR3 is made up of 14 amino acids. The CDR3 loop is CASSLDRFREKLFF. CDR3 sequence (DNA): TGCGCCAGCAGCCTGGACAGGTTTCGTGAAAAACTGTTTTTT.

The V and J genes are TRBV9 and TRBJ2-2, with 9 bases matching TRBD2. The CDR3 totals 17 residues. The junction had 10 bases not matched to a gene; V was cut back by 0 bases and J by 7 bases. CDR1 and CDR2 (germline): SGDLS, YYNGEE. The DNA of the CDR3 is TGTGCCAGCAGCGTAGGTCGTAGCGGGAGAGTCAGCGGGGAGCTGTTTTTT. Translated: CASSVGRSGRVSGELFF.

The CDR3, as DNA: TGTGCCAGCAGCGCGGGGGAATACGAGCAGTACTTC. As protein: CASSAGEYEQYF. This sequence joins TRBV7-8 and TRBJ2-7; 7 bases are shared with TRBD2. Germline V CDR1 and CDR2: SGHVS, FQNEAQ. CDR3 length: 12 amino acids. Losses at the gene ends were 5 bases for V and 4 bases for J; bases not matched to a gene: 2.

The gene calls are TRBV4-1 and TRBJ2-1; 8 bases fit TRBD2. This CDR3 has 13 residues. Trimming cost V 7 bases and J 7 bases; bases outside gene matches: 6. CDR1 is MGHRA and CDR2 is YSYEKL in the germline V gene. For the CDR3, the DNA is TGCGCCAGCATTAGCGGGAAGGTAAATGAGCAGTTCTTC. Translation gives CASISGKVNEQFF.

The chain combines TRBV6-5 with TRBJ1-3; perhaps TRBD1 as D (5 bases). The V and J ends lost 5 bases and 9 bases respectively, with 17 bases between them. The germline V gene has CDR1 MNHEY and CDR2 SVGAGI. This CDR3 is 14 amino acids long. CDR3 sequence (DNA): TGTGCCAGCAGTACGACAGAGATGAGTGCCACCATATATTTT. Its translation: CASSTTEMSATIYF.

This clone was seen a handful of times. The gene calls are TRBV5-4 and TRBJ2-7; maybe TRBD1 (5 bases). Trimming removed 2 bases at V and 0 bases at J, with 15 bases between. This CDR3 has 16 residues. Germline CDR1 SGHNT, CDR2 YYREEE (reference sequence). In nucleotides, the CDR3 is TGTGCCAGCAGCTTTGATCAGGGTTTCGGCTCCTACGAGCAGTACTTC. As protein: CASSFDQGFGSYEQYF.

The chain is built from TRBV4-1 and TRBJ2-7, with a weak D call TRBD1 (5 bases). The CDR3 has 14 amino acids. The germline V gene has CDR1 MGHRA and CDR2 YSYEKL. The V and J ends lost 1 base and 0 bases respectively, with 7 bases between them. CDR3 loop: CASSQGGYSYEQYF. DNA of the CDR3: TGCGCCAGCAGCCAAGGGGGCTACTCCTACGAGCAGTACTTC.

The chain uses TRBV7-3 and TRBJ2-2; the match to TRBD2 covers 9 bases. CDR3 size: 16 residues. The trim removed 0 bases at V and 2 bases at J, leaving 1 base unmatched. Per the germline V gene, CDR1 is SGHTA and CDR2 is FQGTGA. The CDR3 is CASSLTSGSNTGELFF. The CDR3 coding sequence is TGTGCCAGCAGCTTAACTAGCGGGAGCAACACCGGGGAGCTGTTTTTT.

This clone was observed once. For the CDR3, the DNA is TGTGCCTGGGACCCCCGGCCAGGAGCTTTCTTT. Translated: CAWDPRPGAFF. The chain carries TRBV30 and TRBJ1-1; D unresolved. The CDR3 contains 11 residues. With 5 bases removed from V and 10 bases from J, the gap between germline ends came to 14 bases. From germline, CDR1 is GTSNPN and CDR2 SVGIG (reference sequence).

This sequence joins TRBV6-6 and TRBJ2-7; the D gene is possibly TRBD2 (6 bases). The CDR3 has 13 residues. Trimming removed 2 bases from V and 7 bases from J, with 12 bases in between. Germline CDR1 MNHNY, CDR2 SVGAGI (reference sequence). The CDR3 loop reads CASSYAGLREQYF. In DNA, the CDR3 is TGTGCCAGCAGTTACGCGGGACTTCGAGAGCAGTACTTC.

The chain's CDR3 is CASSLSGSGRAAEQFF. CDR3 in DNA: TGTGCCAGCAGCTTGTCGGGTAGCGGGAGGGCGGCTGAGCAGTTCTTC. V and J are TRBV5-4 and TRBJ2-1; TRBD2 agrees at 11 bases. CDR3 size: 16 residues. J was trimmed by 9 bases and V by 1 base; bases with no gene match: 9. Germline V gene sequence: CDR1 SGHNT, CDR2 YYREEE (reference sequence).